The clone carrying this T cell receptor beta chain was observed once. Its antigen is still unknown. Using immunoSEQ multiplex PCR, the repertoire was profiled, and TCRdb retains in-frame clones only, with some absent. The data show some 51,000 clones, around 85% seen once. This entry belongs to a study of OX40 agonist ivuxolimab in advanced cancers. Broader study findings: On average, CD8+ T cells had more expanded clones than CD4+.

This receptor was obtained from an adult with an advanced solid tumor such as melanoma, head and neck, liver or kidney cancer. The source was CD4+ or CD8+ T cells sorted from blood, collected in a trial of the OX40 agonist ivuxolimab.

As DNA, the CDR3 is TGTGCCAGCAACTCCCTCCAGCTGAGTAACTACAATGAGCAGTTCTTC. It is translated as CASNSLQLSNYNEQFF. The gene calls are TRBV7-9 and TRBJ2-1; D ambiguous. The ends were cut back, 7 bases at V and 3 bases at J, with 19 bases in the middle. The CDR3 sequence is 16 residues long. The germline V gene has CDR1 SEHNR and CDR2 FQNEAQ (reference sequence).